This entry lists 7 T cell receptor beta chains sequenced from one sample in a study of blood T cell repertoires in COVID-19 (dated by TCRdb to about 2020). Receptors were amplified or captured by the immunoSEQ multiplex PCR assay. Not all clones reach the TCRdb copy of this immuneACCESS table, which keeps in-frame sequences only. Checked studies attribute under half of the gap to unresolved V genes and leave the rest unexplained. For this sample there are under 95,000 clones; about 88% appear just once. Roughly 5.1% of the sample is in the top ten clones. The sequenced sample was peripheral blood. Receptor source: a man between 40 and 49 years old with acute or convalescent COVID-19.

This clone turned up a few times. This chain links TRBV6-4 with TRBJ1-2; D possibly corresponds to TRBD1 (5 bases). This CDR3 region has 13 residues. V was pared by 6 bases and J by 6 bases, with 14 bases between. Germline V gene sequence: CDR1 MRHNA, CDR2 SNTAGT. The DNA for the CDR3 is TGTGCCAGCAGATCGACAGAGTACGATGGCTACACCTTC. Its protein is CASRSTEYDGYTF.

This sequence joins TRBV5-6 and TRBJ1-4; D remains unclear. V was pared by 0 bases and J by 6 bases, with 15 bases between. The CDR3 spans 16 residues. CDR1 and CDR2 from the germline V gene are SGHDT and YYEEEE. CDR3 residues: CASSLVGQVVDEKLFF. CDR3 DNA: TGTGCCAGCAGCTTGGTTGGGCAGGTAGTGGATGAAAAACTGTTTTTT.

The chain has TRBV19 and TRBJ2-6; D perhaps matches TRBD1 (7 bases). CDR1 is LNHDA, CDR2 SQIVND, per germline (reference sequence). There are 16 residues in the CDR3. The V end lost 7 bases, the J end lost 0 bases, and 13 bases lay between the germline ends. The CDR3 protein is CASTAGQSSGANVLTF. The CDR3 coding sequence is TGTGCCAGTACTGCGGGACAGAGCTCTGGGGCCAACGTCCTGACTTTC.

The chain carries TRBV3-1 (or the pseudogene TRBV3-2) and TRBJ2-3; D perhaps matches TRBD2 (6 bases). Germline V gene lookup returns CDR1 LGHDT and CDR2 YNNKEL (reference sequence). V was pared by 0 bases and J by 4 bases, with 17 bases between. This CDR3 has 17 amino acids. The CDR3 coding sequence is TGTGCCAGCAGCCAAGACCGGCGGAGGATAGCGGCAGATACGCAGTATTTT. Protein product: CASSQDRRRIAADTQYF.

The CDR3 DNA is TGCGCCAGCAGCTTGATAACTAGCGGGGCTCCGGATACGCAGTATTTT. This sequence encodes CASSLITSGAPDTQYF. The V and J genes are TRBV5-1 and TRBJ2-3, with 10 positions matching TRBD2. Germline values: CDR1 SGHRS, CDR2 YFSETQ. This CDR3 has 16 residues. Unmatched junction bases numbered 8, after V lost 1 base and J lost 6 bases.

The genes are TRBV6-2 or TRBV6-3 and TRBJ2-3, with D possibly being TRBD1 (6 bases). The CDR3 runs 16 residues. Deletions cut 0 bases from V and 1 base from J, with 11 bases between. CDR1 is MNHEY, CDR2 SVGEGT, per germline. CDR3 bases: TGTGCCAGCAGTTACTCCTCCAGGGGCGGCACAGATACGCAGTATTTT. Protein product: CASSYSSRGGTDTQYF.

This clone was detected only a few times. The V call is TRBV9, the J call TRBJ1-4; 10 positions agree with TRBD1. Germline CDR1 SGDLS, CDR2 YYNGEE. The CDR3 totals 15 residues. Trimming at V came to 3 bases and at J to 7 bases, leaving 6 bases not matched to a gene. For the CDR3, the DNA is TGTGCCAGCAGCGCCGGACAGGGGGTGCCTGAAAAACTGTTTTTT. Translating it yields CASSAGQGVPEKLFF.